The 3 T cell receptor beta chains below come from one sample, sequenced in a study of blood T cell repertoires in COVID-19 (dated by TCRdb to 2020 to 2022). Libraries were made using the immunoSEQ multiplex PCR assay. In TCRdb, the immuneACCESS table is reduced to in-frame sequences with V and J assigned. These tables do not hold every clone; where another copy was compared, an unresolved V gene accounts for under half, and the others remain unexplained. Present in this sample are about 200,000 clones, 80% to 90% of which were seen just once. The ten largest clones represent 0.95% to 1.5% of the sample. The sequencing input was PBMCs or T cells enriched from blood (not recorded which). The receptors shown here come from a man younger than 45 who had recovered from COVID-19.

The rearrangement links TRBV19 to TRBJ1-5; D is perhaps TRBD1 (5 bases). V lost 6 bases to trimming and J lost 0 bases, with 18 bases between them. The CDR3 runs 17 residues. Germline V gene data show CDR1 as LNHDA and CDR2 as SQIVND (reference sequence). The CDR3 sequence is CASSRAGRGYSNQPQHF. CDR3 bases: TGTGCCAGTAGCCGGGCAGGGCGGGGATATAGCAATCAGCCCCAGCATTTT.

In this sample, this clone turned up once. J is TRBJ2-7 and V is TRBV7-5; TRBD2, as called in the table, went unchecked against the DNA. TRBV7-5 is assigned pseudogene status. The CDR3 spans 13 residues. CDR3: CARSPPGGDEQYF. CDR3 bases: TGTGCCAGAAGCCCACCGGGGGGGGACGAGCAGTACTTC.

This rearrangement joins TRBV2 to TRBJ1-2; D unresolved. The CDR3 is 11 amino acids. Trimming removed 2 bases from V and 7 bases from J, with 5 bases in between. Germline values: CDR1 SNHLY, CDR2 FYNNEI. For the CDR3, the DNA is TGTGCCAGCAGTGAATTCTCTGGCTACACCTTC. Residues: CASSEFSGYTF.